The 8 T cell receptor beta chains below all came from one sample that was sequenced in a study of T cells expressing NK-cell markers. TCRdb reprocessed the 5' RACE reads; each CDR3 protein has one entry and no DNA is given. The sample includes about half a million distinct CDR3 sequences. Sequenced: blood T cells: a sorted CD56 or NKG2C T cell subset, CD4+ or CD8+ T cells, or bulk PBMC T cells (not recorded which). These receptors all come from a woman aged 50 to 60 in good health.

V gene TRBV4-1 combines with J gene TRBJ2-7; TCRdb gives TRBD2 as the D gene, but with no DNA this cannot be confirmed. CDR3 size: 15 residues. The germline V gene has CDR1 MGHRA and CDR2 YSYEKL. CDR3 protein: CASSQDLTGGFEQYF.

The chain recombines TRBV7-3 with TRBJ1-2; TCRdb's assignment of TRBD1 cannot be checked, as there is no DNA. Germline CDR1 reads SGHTA; CDR2 reads FQGTGA. This CDR3 region has 13 residues. CDR3 amino acids: CASSTRGGDGYTF.

The CDR3 loop is CASSLKAGEEQFF. The chain recombines TRBV7-2 with TRBJ2-1; absent DNA, TCRdb's TRBD2 call cannot be checked. In germline, CDR1 is SGHTA, CDR2 FQGNSA. This CDR3 has 13 residues.

This chain uses TRBV15 with TRBJ1-2; the TCRdb D gene call, TRBD1, has no DNA to confirm it. The CDR3 covers 12 residues. The germline CDR1 and CDR2 sequences are LNHNV and YYDKDF (reference sequence). This CDR3 is CATSRGDRGYTF.

The rearrangement uses TRBV12-3 or TRBV12-4 and TRBJ1-5. CDR3 length equals 15 residues. CDR3: CASSLRQGRYQPQHF.

The chain recombines TRBV9 with TRBJ1-1. The germline gives CDR1 SGDLS, CDR2 YYNGEE. This CDR3 has 12 amino acids. The chain's CDR3 is CASSALTSEAFF. The whole variable domain, remainder taken from reference TRBV9 and TRBJ1-1, is DSGVTQTPKHLITATGQRVTLRCSPRSGDLSVYWYQQSLDQGLQFLIQYYNGEERAKGNILERFSAQQFPDLHSELNLSSLELGDSALYFCASSALTSEAFFGQGTRLTVV.

The chain uses TRBV7-6 and TRBJ2-3; TCRdb picks TRBD2, but there is no DNA to check that call. The CDR3 has 15 amino acids. The germline V gene encodes CDR1 SGHVS and CDR2 FNYEAQ. CDR3 amino acids: CASTTQAGAGDTQYF.

V usage is TRBV6-5 and J usage is TRBJ2-1; absent DNA, TCRdb's TRBD2 call cannot be checked. This CDR3 region has 13 residues. Germline-derived CDR1 and CDR2 are MNHEY and SVGAGI. Here the CDR3 reads CASSSTSGRGQFF.